This T cell receptor beta chain was identified during a study of blood T cell repertoires in COVID-19. At the level of the study: COVID-19 samples collected from the United States, Italy and Spain covered acute and convalescent phases.

V gave up 1 base and J gave up 8 bases, with 6 bases separating them. The length of the CDR3 is 13 residues. Germline V lookup: CDR1 SEHNR, CDR2 FQNEAQ (reference sequence). Libraries were prepared by immunoSEQ multiplex PCR; TCRdb keeps only in-frame clonotypes and omits some of them. The table includes around 130,000 clones, around 84% detected once. The chain has TRBV7-9 and TRBJ2-6, with D tentatively TRBD1 (5 bases). The sequencing input was PBMCs or T cells enriched from blood (not recorded which). This sequence was found in a man between 35 and 55 years old with acute COVID-19. DNA of the CDR3: TGTGCCAGCAGCTTAGGGACACCCAACGTCCTGACTTTC. It codes for CASSLGTPNVLTF.